This is a list of T cell receptor beta chains from one sample in a study of CD8+ T cells in alopecia areata. Here immunoSEQ multiplex PCR was the method, and the copy in TCRdb shows in-frame clones only, minus some. The sample has some 22,000 clones; 50% to 55% are singletons. The sequencing input was NKG2D-high CD8+ T cells sorted from blood. Receptors originate from a human donor with alopecia areata. Each CDR3 is given with its conserved first and last residue. Fields, in order: CDR3 length, J gene, clone size, V gene, D gene, CDR3 protein, CDR3 DNA. D genes are given only for firm matches. Some rows mark clone size as missing; the rest say once, few, many or name a class of expanded clone.

length: 14
J: TRBJ2-1
size: -
V: TRBV7-8
D: -
CDR3: CASNQETGFNEQFF
DNA: TGTGCCAGCAACCAGGAAACGGGGTTCAATGAGCAGTTCTTC

length: 14
J: TRBJ2-1
size: -
V: TRBV19
D: -
CDR3: CASSIGTKYNEQFF
DNA: TGTGCCAGTAGTATTGGCACGAAATACAATGAGCAGTTCTTC

length: 12
J: TRBJ2-6
size: -
V: TRBV7-9
D: -
CDR3: CASKPGANVLTF
DNA: TGTGCCAGCAAACCTGGGGCCAACGTCCTGACTTTC

length: 16
J: TRBJ2-1
size: -
V: TRBV6-4
D: -
CDR3: CASSDGTTTLVDEQFF
DNA: TGTGCCAGCAGTGACGGGACAACTACCTTAGTGGATGAGCAGTTCTTC

length: 14
J: TRBJ2-7
size: -
V: TRBV9
D: -
CDR3: CASSVGTGDYEQYF
DNA: TGTGCCAGCAGCGTAGGGACTGGGGACTACGAGCAGTACTTC

length: 12
J: TRBJ1-5
size: -
V: TRBV7-9
D: -
CDR3: CASSLEGKTQHF
DNA: TGTGCCAGCAGCTTAGAAGGGAAGACCCAGCATTTT

length: 12
J: TRBJ2-1
size: many
V: TRBV7-3
D: TRBD1
CDR3: CASSFGTDEQFF
DNA: TGTGCCAGCAGCTTCGGGACAGACGAGCAGTTCTTC

length: 17
J: TRBJ2-1
size: few
V: TRBV11-2
D: -
CDR3: CASSLSGRPGGYNEQFF
DNA: TGTGCCAGCAGCTTATCGGGGCGCCCTGGCGGATACAATGAGCAGTTCTTC

length: 14
J: TRBJ2-2
size: few
V: TRBV2
D: TRBD2
CDR3: CASRTGLAGGELFF
DNA: TGTGCCAGCAGGACGGGACTAGCGGGCGGGGAGCTGTTTTTT

length: 14
J: TRBJ2-7
size: -
V: TRBV5-1
D: -
CDR3: CASSLVVRAYEQYF
DNA: TGCGCCAGCAGCTTGGTCGTCAGGGCGTACGAGCAGTACTTC

length: 13
J: TRBJ2-7
size: -
V: TRBV15
D: -
CDR3: CASRGDKNYEQYF
DNA: TGTGCCTCCCGCGGCGACAAGAACTACGAGCAGTACTTC

length: 15
J: TRBJ2-7
size: -
V: TRBV4-1
D: TRBD1
CDR3: CASSQLTGTGFEQYF
DNA: TGCGCCAGCAGCCAGCTAACCGGGACAGGGTTCGAGCAGTACTTC

length: 17
J: TRBJ1-3
size: few
V: TRBV7-9
D: -
CDR3: CASSPRGRISTGNTIYF
DNA: TGTGCCAGCAGCCCGCGGGGACGAATCTCCACTGGAAACACCATATATTTT

length: 15
J: TRBJ2-2
size: -
V: TRBV30
D: -
CDR3: CAWSELGLNTGELFF
DNA: TGTGCCTGGAGTGAATTGGGGCTGAACACCGGGGAGCTGTTTTTT

length: 16
J: TRBJ2-3
size: -
V: TRBV11-2
D: -
CDR3: CASSSNLFGATDTQYF
DNA: TGTGCCAGCAGCTCCAACCTTTTTGGTGCGACAGATACGCAGTATTTT

length: 15
J: TRBJ2-7
size: -
V: TRBV27
D: -
CDR3: CASSPKPGVSYEQYF
DNA: TGTGCCAGCAGCCCCAAACCGGGGGTATCCTACGAGCAGTACTTC

length: 17
J: TRBJ2-2
size: few
V: TRBV19
D: -
CDR3: CASSRKKGGFDTGELFF
DNA: TGTGCCAGTAGTAGAAAAAAAGGGGGTTTTGACACCGGGGAGCTGTTTTTT

length: 12
J: TRBJ2-1
size: -
V: TRBV6-5
D: -
CDR3: CASTPVSNEQFF
DNA: TGTGCCAGCACCCCCGTTTCCAATGAGCAGTTCTTC

length: 15
J: TRBJ2-1
size: few
V: TRBV5-1
D: TRBD2
CDR3: CASSFGTSGSNEQFF
DNA: TGCGCCAGCAGCTTCGGGACTAGCGGGAGCAATGAGCAGTTCTTC

length: 13
J: TRBJ2-5
size: -
V: TRBV10-3
D: -
CDR3: CAISEAQTGEQYF
DNA: TGTGCCATCAGTGAGGCGCAGACTGGGGAGCAGTACTTC

length: 13
J: TRBJ2-3
size: -
V: TRBV27
D: -
CDR3: CASSLSFADTQYF
DNA: TGTGCCAGCAGTTTGAGTTTTGCAGATACGCAGTATTTT

length: 14
J: TRBJ1-2
size: few
V: TRBV4-1
D: -
CDR3: CASSHLGTNYGYTF
DNA: TGCGCCAGCAGCCATTTGGGGACAAACTATGGCTACACCTTC

length: 16
J: TRBJ2-7
size: few
V: TRBV6-5
D: -
CDR3: CASSSLPLGSDYEQYF
DNA: TGTGCCAGCAGTTCCCTTCCCCTCGGGAGTGACTACGAGCAGTACTTC

length: 15
J: TRBJ1-5
size: once
V: TRBV19
D: -
CDR3: CASSIRGSIDQPQHF
DNA: TGTGCCAGTAGTATTCGCGGCAGCATAGATCAGCCCCAGCATTTT

length: 15
J: TRBJ1-1
size: -
V: TRBV6-1
D: -
CDR3: CASSELEGVNTEAFF
DNA: TGTGCCAGCAGTGAATTAGAGGGGGTCAACACTGAAGCTTTCTTT

length: 16
J: TRBJ2-1
size: -
V: TRBV7-9
D: TRBD2
CDR3: CASSFRASGRNNEQFF
DNA: TGTGCCAGCAGCTTCCGGGCTAGCGGGAGAAACAATGAGCAGTTCTTC

length: 13
J: TRBJ1-1
size: -
V: TRBV7-8
D: -
CDR3: CASSLGGPTEAFF
DNA: TGTGCCAGCAGCTTAGGGGGACCAACTGAAGCTTTCTTT

length: 17
J: TRBJ1-5
size: -
V: TRBV21-1
D: -
CDR3: CASSEVLATWHHQPQHF
DNA: TGTGCCAGCAGCGAGGTATTAGCTACATGGCATCATCAGCCCCAGCATTTT

length: 11
J: TRBJ2-7
size: -
V: TRBV30
D: -
CDR3: CAWSVGQGEYF
DNA: TGTGCCTGGAGTGTGGGGCAGGGAGAGTACTTC

length: 14
J: TRBJ2-7
size: -
V: TRBV6-5
D: -
CDR3: CASSYGTGAYEQYF
DNA: TGTGCCAGCAGTTACGGTACCGGGGCCTACGAGCAGTACTTC

length: 13
J: TRBJ2-1
size: -
V: TRBV29-1
D: TRBD2
CDR3: CSVPTSTYNEQFF
DNA: TGCAGCGTTCCGACTAGCACCTACAATGAGCAGTTCTTC

length: 16
J: TRBJ2-1
size: -
V: TRBV9
D: -
CDR3: CASSEGLGSSYNEQFF
DNA: TGTGCCAGCAGCGAAGGGTTGGGGAGCTCCTACAATGAGCAGTTCTTC

length: 16
J: TRBJ1-2
size: -
V: TRBV7-9
D: TRBD1
CDR3: CASRSKGTERPYGYTF
DNA: TGTGCCAGCAGATCAAAAGGGACAGAAAGGCCCTATGGCTACACCTTC

length: 14
J: TRBJ2-7
size: -
V: TRBV7-9
D: -
CDR3: CASSLALRPYEQYF
DNA: TGTGCCAGCAGCTTAGCGTTGAGGCCCTACGAGCAGTACTTC

length: 15
J: TRBJ2-1
size: -
V: TRBV10-1
D: TRBD2
CDR3: CASSASGRADNEQFF
DNA: TGCGCCAGCAGTGCTAGCGGGAGGGCCGACAATGAGCAGTTCTTC

length: 15
J: TRBJ2-1
size: once
V: TRBV19
D: -
CDR3: CASSIGERGTNEQFF
DNA: TGTGCCAGTAGTATAGGGGAAAGAGGGACAAATGAGCAGTTCTTC

length: 14
J: TRBJ2-3
size: -
V: TRBV7-8
D: -
CDR3: CASSQLALSDTQYF
DNA: TGTGCCAGCAGCCAACTTGCACTATCAGATACGCAGTATTTT

length: 16
J: TRBJ2-2
size: -
V: TRBV4-2
D: -
CDR3: CASSLVGGQVTGELFF
DNA: TGTGCCAGCAGCCTGGTTGGGGGGCAGGTCACCGGGGAGCTGTTTTTT

length: 12
J: TRBJ2-2
size: -
V: TRBV7-3
D: -
CDR3: CASSQVGGELFF
DNA: TGTGCCAGCAGCCAAGTCGGCGGGGAGCTGTTTTTT